The 29 T cell receptor beta chains in this list originate from one sample, sequenced in a study of T cells in Graves' hyperthyroidism and ophthalmopathy. Regions amplified from RNA transcripts were the TCR beta CDR3 regions. TCR CDR3 regions were first amplified by RT-PCR with HTBI primers. From the multiplex PCR reads, TCRdb called clonotypes with MiXCR, one entry per CDR3 protein. The sample contains 500,000 to 750,000 distinct CDR3 sequences, 14% of which appear only once. The specimen sequenced was blood. The receptor set was obtained from a woman in her late teens or twenties with Graves' ophthalmopathy.

The gene calls are TRBV30 and TRBJ2-5; TRBD2 aligns across 11 bases. The germline V gene encodes CDR1 GTSNPN and CDR2 SVGIG (reference sequence). The CDR3 runs to 13 residues. The J segment lost 7 bases and the V segment lost 0 bases, leaving 1 base of the junction unmatched. The CDR3 DNA is TGTGCCTGGAGTGTTACTAGCGGGGGGACCCAGTACTTC. Protein: CAWSVTSGGTQYF.

This clonotype was recorded at least ten times. This chain joins TRBV9 and TRBJ2-1, with 8 bases matching TRBD2. Germline loops: CDR1 SGDLS, CDR2 YYNGEE. Unmatched junction bases numbered 5, after V lost 0 bases and J lost 0 bases. This CDR3 has 17 amino acids. The CDR3 coding sequence is TGTGCCAGCAGCGTAGAGGGCGGGGGGAGCTCCTACAATGAGCAGTTCTTC. It is translated as CASSVEGGGSSYNEQFF.

This clonotype was found many times. This chain uses TRBV5-1 with TRBJ2-1, with D perhaps TRBD1 or TRBD2 (5 bases each). CDR3 length: 16 residues. Per the germline V gene, CDR1 is SGHRS and CDR2 is YFSETQ. Trimming took off 2 bases at V and 5 bases at J, with 17 bases between the two ends. CDR3 in amino acids: CASSFMIAGTHNEQFF. The CDR3 DNA follows: TGCGCCAGCAGCTTTATGATCGCCGGGACCCACAATGAGCAGTTCTTC. The full variable domain, rest sourced from reference TRBV5-1 and TRBJ2-1, is KAGVTQTPRYLIKTRGQQVTLSCSPISGHRSVSWYQQTPGQGLQFLFEYFSETQRNKGNFPGRFSGRQFSNSRSEMNVSTLELGDSALYLCASSFMIAGTHNEQFFGPGTRLTVL.

The chain couples TRBV11-3 to TRBJ2-7; TRBD2 might be the D (6 bases). The CDR3 sequence is 17 residues long. In germline, CDR1 is SGHNT, CDR2 YENEEA. V was trimmed by 5 bases and J by 3 bases, leaving 23 bases between them. CDR3: CASSSAGLTGLSYEQYF. In nucleotides, the CDR3 is TGTGCCAGCAGCAGCGCGGGGCTAACTGGCCTCAGCTACGAGCAGTACTTC.

This clonotype was recorded at least ten times. This chain uses TRBV24-1 with TRBJ2-3; perhaps TRBD1 as D (5 bases). Germline V gives CDR1 KGHDR, CDR2 SFDVKD. Trimming pared 7 bases from V and 3 bases from J, leaving 16 bases between. CDR3 size: 15 residues. DNA for the CDR3: TGTGCCACCAGCCACTGGGGCATGAGTACAGATACGCAGTATTTT. Protein sequence: CATSHWGMSTDTQYF.

This clonotype came up many times. V is TRBV4-2 and J is TRBJ2-3; perhaps TRBD2 as D (6 bases). The germline CDR1 and CDR2 sequences are LGHNA and YNFKEQ. Trimming shortened V by 2 bases and J by 2 bases, and 17 bases separated the two germline ends. This CDR3 contains 17 residues. The CDR3 bases are TGTGCCAGCAGCCAAACCCAGCGGGTCAAAATCACAGATACGCAGTATTTT. It is translated as CASSQTQRVKITDTQYF.

This clonotype was seen at least ten times. The CDR3 sequence is CASSLDLGLSPANYGYTF. In nucleotides, the CDR3 is TGTGCCAGCAGCTTAGACTTGGGTCTCAGCCCAGCTAACTATGGCTACACCTTC. This rearrangement joins TRBV11-2 to TRBJ1-2; D remains unclear. V lost 0 bases, J lost 0 bases, and 17 bases lay in between. This CDR3 is 18 amino acids long. Germline CDR1 and CDR2: SGHAT and FQNNGV.

The rearrangement joins TRBV5-8 to TRBJ1-5, with unresolved D. This CDR3 spans 17 amino acids. V was trimmed by 4 bases and J by 0 bases, leaving 17 bases between them. Looked up from germline, CDR1 is SGHTS and CDR2 is YDEGEE. CDR3 region: CASSLAIGPYSNQPQHF. The CDR3 region has the DNA TGTGCCAGCAGCCTGGCTATTGGGCCTTATAGCAATCAGCCCCAGCATTTT. The whole variable domain, filled in from reference TRBV5-8 and TRBJ1-5, reads EAGVTQSPTHLIKTRGQQATLRCSPISGHTSVYWYQQALGLGLQFLLWYDEGEERNRGNFPPRFSGRQFPNYSSELNVNALELEDSALYLCASSLAIGPYSNQPQHFGDGTRLSIL.

This clonotype appeared many times. This chain uses TRBV9 with TRBJ1-1, with 9 bases lining up with TRBD1. Germline assignment: CDR1 SGDLS and CDR2 YYNGEE. J gave up 3 bases and V 3 bases, and 12 bases lay outside the gene matches. The CDR3 loop spans 17 amino acids. The CDR3, as DNA: TGTGCCAGCAGCGAGGGGGCCGGGACAGGGTTGTACACTGAAGCTTTCTTT. This translates into CASSEGAGTGLYTEAFF.

This clonotype was seen many times. The V call is TRBV27, the J call TRBJ2-7; no firm D call. The V and J ends lost 5 bases and 1 base respectively, with 6 bases between them. This CDR3 is 12 amino acids long. Germline loops: CDR1 MNHEY, CDR2 SMNVEV (reference sequence). The chain's CDR3 is CASSGSSYEQYF. CDR3 coding DNA: TGTGCCAGCAGTGGCTCTTCCTACGAGCAGTACTTC.

Ten or more counts support this clonotype. This chain connects TRBV12-3 or TRBV12-4 to TRBJ2-7; 8 bases are shared with TRBD1. The CDR3 contains 12 residues. The V gene end was trimmed by 6 bases and the J gene end by 3 bases; junction bases not matched to a gene: 1. The DNA of the CDR3 is TGTGCCAGCAGACAGGGGGGCTACGAGCAGTACTTC. Protein product: CASRQGGYEQYF.

This chain connects TRBV9 to TRBJ2-1, with D possibly TRBD2 on 6 matching bases. The CDR3 loop spans 14 amino acids. The V end lost 3 bases, the J end lost 4 bases, and 11 bases lay between the germline ends. CDR1 SGDLS and CDR2 YYNGEE come from the germline V gene. The CDR3 coding sequence is TGTGCCAGCAGCGAGGGCGGGGCGTACAATGAGCAGTTCTTC. Residues: CASSEGGAYNEQFF.

The chain joins TRBV19 to TRBJ2-3; 8 bases agree with TRBD2. Germline assignment: CDR1 LNHDA and CDR2 SQIVND (reference sequence). The trim removed 4 bases at V and 2 bases at J, leaving 8 bases unmatched. This CDR3 region has 16 residues. The CDR3 protein is CASSSGSGVDTDTQYF. The CDR3 DNA reads TGTGCCAGTAGTAGTGGTAGCGGGGTAGACACAGATACGCAGTATTTT.

This clonotype was recorded at least ten times. V and J are TRBV6-1 and TRBJ2-7; 8 bases align to TRBD2. CDR3 length equals 13 residues. J lost 3 bases, V lost 6 bases, and 4 bases had no gene match. Germline V gene sequence: CDR1 MNHNS, CDR2 SASEGT. The CDR3 sequence: CASRSLAGYEQYF. The CDR3 coding sequence is TGTGCCAGCAGGTCTCTAGCGGGCTACGAGCAGTACTTC.

This clonotype was detected ten times or more. The chain carries TRBV18 and TRBJ2-2; D is ambiguous. The V gene lost 3 bases and the J gene lost 0 bases, with 8 bases spanning the gap. The CDR3 has 15 residues. Looked up from germline, CDR1 is KGHSH and CDR2 is LQKENI. This CDR3 reads CASSPEIANTGELFF. The DNA for the CDR3 is TGTGCCAGCTCACCCGAGATTGCGAACACCGGGGAGCTGTTTTTT.

The V and J genes are TRBV4-2 and TRBJ2-7; possibly TRBD1 or TRBD2 for D (5 bases each). The CDR3 spans 15 residues. Germline assignment: CDR1 LGHNA and CDR2 YNFKEQ. The germline V and J ends were trimmed by 4 bases and 3 bases, with 16 bases remaining between them. CDR3: CASSPGAEGNYEQYF. CDR3 in DNA: TGTGCCAGCAGCCCCGGGGCCGAGGGAAACTACGAGCAGTACTTC.

This clonotype was seen many times. This chain joins TRBV2 and TRBJ2-2; 10 nucleotides line up with TRBD2. The CDR3 consists of 13 residues. Germline V gene sequence: CDR1 SNHLY, CDR2 FYNNEI. V gave up 10 bases and J gave up 9 bases; unmatched junction bases: 8. This chain's CDR3 is CATESGLARELFF. Written as DNA, the CDR3 is TGTGCCACCGAATCGGGACTAGCGAGGGAGCTGTTTTTT.

This chain joins TRBV20-1 and TRBJ2-2, with TRBD2 as a possible D gene (6 bases). The CDR3 has 16 amino acids. Germline CDR1 reads DFQATT; CDR2 reads SNEGSKA (reference sequence). Trimming cost V 1 base and J 1 base, with 13 bases left between them. The CDR3 sequence is CSARVLYGRNTGELFF. CDR3 coding DNA: TGCAGTGCTAGAGTCCTTTACGGGAGGAACACCGGGGAGCTGTTTTTT.

The chain has TRBV19 and TRBJ1-1; the D gene is possibly TRBD1 (6 bases). Germline V lookup: CDR1 LNHDA, CDR2 SQIVND (reference sequence). CDR3 length: 13 amino acids. Trimming stripped 10 bases from V and 4 bases from J, with 16 bases between. As DNA, the CDR3 is TGTGCCACTATAGGGGGGTTCGGCACTGAAGCTTTCTTT. It codes for CATIGGFGTEAFF.

This clonotype was counted many times. The chain couples TRBV12-3 or TRBV12-4 to TRBJ1-3; D is uncertain. This CDR3 contains 15 residues. Trimming pared 1 base from V and 0 bases from J, leaving 7 bases between. CDR3 in DNA: TGTGCCAGCAGTTTAGGGCGGTTCTCTGGAAACACCATATATTTT. Its protein product is CASSLGRFSGNTIYF.

In this sample, this clonotype turned up many times. The V gene is TRBV5-6, the J gene TRBJ2-1; TRBD2 matches 13 bases. This CDR3 has 14 residues. The germline V gene encodes CDR1 SGHDT and CDR2 YYEEEE. With 4 bases clipped from V and 12 bases from J, the junction kept 7 bases outside the gene matches. The CDR3 region is CASSPGTSGNWQFF. CDR3 bases: TGTGCCAGCAGCCCCGGGACTAGCGGGAATTGGCAGTTCTTC.

In this sample, this clonotype turned up once. CDR3 nucleotides: TGTGCCGCCGGGACAGGGGGAAACATTCAGTACTTC. Translation gives CAAGTGGNIQYF. The genes are TRBV30 and TRBJ2-4, with 11 bases lining up with TRBD1. CDR1 is GTSNPN, CDR2 SVGIG, per germline (reference sequence). The CDR3 extends over 12 amino acids. With V trimmed by 8 bases and J by 6 bases, 3 bases remained unmatched.

This clonotype has a count of ten or more. The chain recombines TRBV5-6 with TRBJ1-5, with D unclear. In germline, CDR1 is SGHDT, CDR2 YYEEEE. V was trimmed by 4 bases and J by 6 bases, leaving 17 bases between them. The CDR3 spans 15 residues. This chain's CDR3 is CASSHGSGWGQPQHF. DNA for the CDR3: TGTGCCAGCAGCCACGGTTCGGGTTGGGGTCAGCCCCAGCATTTT.

This sequence joins TRBV25-1 and TRBJ1-1; TRBD1 is a possible D gene (5 bases). CDR1 is MGHDK and CDR2 is SYGVNS in the germline V gene. Trimming removed 3 bases at V and 11 bases at J, with 13 bases between. This CDR3 region has 12 residues. Here the CDR3 reads CASSDPSGGAFF. The CDR3 region has the DNA TGTGCCAGCAGTGACCCTTCCGGGGGGGCTTTCTTT.

The genes are TRBV4-2 and TRBJ1-1; D might be TRBD1 (6 bases). The CDR3 is 15 residues long. Germline CDR1 reads LGHNA; CDR2 reads YNFKEQ. V dropped 2 bases and J dropped 5 bases, with 15 bases sitting between them. CDR3 sequence reads: CASSQNRGRRTEAFF. Here the CDR3 DNA reads TGTGCCAGCAGCCAAAATCGGGGGCGCCGGACTGAAGCTTTCTTT.

This clonotype was observed many times. The chain carries TRBV4-2 and TRBJ1-4; the match to TRBD1 covers 7 bases. CDR1 is LGHNA, CDR2 YNFKEQ, per germline. Trimming cost V 3 bases and J 5 bases; bases outside gene matches: 9. The CDR3 has 16 amino acids. The CDR3 sequence: CASSHNLQGRNEKLFF. The DNA of the CDR3 is TGTGCCAGCAGCCACAATCTACAGGGGAGGAATGAAAAACTGTTTTTT.

The chain joins TRBV28 to TRBJ2-3; the match to TRBD2 covers 10 bases. The length of the CDR3 is 16 residues. Germline V gene lookup returns CDR1 MDHEN and CDR2 SYDVKM. Trimming at V came to 5 bases and at J to 4 bases, leaving 9 bases not matched to a gene. The CDR3 region is CASSVQRAGGPDTQYF. The CDR3, as DNA: TGTGCCAGCAGTGTACAGAGAGCGGGAGGGCCAGATACGCAGTATTTT.

This clonotype was counted ten times or more. The chain is built from TRBV12-3 or TRBV12-4 and TRBJ2-7, with D possibly TRBD2 on 7 matching bases. The V end was cut by 5 bases, the J end by 4 bases, with 15 bases between. The CDR3 has 14 residues. Here the CDR3 reads CASSPQQGGYEQYF. The CDR3 DNA is TGTGCCAGCAGTCCGCAACAGGGAGGGTACGAGCAGTACTTC.

The V call is TRBV12-3 or TRBV12-4, the J call TRBJ2-2; tentatively, D is TRBD1 or TRBD2 (6 bases each). The CDR3 has 16 residues. Trimming stripped 4 bases from V and 0 bases from J, with 12 bases between. The DNA for the CDR3 is TGTGCCAGCAGTTCCGGGGGCCGAACGAACACCGGGGAGCTGTTTTTT. The encoded protein is CASSSGGRTNTGELFF.